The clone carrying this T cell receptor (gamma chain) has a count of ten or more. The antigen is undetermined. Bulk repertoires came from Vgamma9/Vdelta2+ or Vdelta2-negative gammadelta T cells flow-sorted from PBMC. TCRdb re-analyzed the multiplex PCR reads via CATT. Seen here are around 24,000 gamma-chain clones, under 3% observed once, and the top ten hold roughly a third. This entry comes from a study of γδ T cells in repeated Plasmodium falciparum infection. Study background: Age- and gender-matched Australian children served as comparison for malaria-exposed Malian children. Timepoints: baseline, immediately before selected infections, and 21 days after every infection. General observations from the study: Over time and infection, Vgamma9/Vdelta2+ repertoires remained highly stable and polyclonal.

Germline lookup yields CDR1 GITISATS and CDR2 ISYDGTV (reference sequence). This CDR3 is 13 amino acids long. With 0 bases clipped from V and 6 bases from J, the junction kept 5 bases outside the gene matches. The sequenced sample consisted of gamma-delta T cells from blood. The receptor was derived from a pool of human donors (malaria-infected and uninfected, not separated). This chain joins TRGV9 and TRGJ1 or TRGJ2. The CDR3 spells CALWEVQLYKKLF. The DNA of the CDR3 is TGTGCCTTGTGGGAGGTGCAGCTTTATAAGAAACTCTTT.